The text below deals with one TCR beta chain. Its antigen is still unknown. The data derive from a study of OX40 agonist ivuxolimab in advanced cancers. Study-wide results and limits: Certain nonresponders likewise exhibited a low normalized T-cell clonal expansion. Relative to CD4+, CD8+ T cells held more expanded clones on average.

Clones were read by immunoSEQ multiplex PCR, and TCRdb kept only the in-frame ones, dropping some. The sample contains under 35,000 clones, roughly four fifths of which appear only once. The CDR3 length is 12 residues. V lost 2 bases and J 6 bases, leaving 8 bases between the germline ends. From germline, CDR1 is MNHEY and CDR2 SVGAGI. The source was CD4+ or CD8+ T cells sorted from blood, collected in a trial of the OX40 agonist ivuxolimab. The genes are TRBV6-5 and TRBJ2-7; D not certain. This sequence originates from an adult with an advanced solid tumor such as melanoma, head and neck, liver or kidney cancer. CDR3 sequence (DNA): TGTGCCAGCAGTTACGGATGGGCCGAGCAGTACTTC. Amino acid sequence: CASSYGWAEQYF.